This T cell receptor beta chain was sequenced for a study of regulatory T cells in long-lasting Graves disease. Through Arm-PCR of CDR3 regions and iRepertoire HTBI primers, TCR beta libraries were built. MiXCR, applied by TCRdb to the multiplex PCR reads, yields one record per CDR3 protein. The repertoire consists of about 400,000 distinct CDR3 sequences, with about 15% occurring once and the leading ten covering approximately 8%. Time point in this sample: newly diagnosed GD, antithyroid drugs for less than 3 months. Generation of the TCR library employed RNA extracted from PBMCs. Concerning this clonotype itself: Its target is not known.

Germline V lookup: CDR1 GTSNPN, CDR2 SVGIG (reference sequence). This CDR3 has 12 residues. Between the trimmed V and J ends, which lost 0 bases and 9 bases, there was a span of 8 bases. Study outcomes and limitations: Sample size, which was small, may have reduced accuracy. Reduced TCR diversity was observed in persistent Graves' patients versus newly diagnosed patients.

The same sample was also used in a study of T cells in Graves' hyperthyroidism and ophthalmopathy.

This sequence joins TRBV30 and TRBJ1-4; D ambiguous. Material: peripheral blood mononuclear cells (PBMCs), obtained at new diagnosis, from a patient treated with antithyroid drugs. This clonotype was obtained from a woman aged 40 to 50 with Graves disease. CDR3 sequence (DNA): TGTGCCTGGAGTGTAAACGGCCAAAAACTGTTTTTT. It encodes CAWSVNGQKLFF.